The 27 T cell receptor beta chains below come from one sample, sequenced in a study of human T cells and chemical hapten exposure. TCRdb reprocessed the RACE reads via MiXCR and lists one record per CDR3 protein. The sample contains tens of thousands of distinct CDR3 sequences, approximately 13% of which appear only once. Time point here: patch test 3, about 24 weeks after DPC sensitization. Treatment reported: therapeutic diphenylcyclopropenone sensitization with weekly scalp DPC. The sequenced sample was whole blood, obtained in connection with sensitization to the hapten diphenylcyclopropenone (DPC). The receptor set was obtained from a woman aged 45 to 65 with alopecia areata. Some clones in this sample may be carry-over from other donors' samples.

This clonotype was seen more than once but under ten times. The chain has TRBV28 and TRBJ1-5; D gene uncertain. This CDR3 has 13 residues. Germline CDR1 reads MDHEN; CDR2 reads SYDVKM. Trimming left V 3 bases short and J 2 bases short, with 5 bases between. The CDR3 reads CASSLPGNQPQHF. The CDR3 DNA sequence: TGTGCCAGCAGTTTGCCGGGCAATCAGCCCCAGCATTTT.

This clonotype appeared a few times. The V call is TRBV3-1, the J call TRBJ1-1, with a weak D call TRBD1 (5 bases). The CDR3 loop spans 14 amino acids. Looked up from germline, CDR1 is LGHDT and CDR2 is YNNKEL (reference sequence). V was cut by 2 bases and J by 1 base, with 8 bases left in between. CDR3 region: CASSQQDRNTEAFF. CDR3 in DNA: TGTGCCAGCAGCCAACAAGACAGGAACACTGAAGCTTTCTTT.

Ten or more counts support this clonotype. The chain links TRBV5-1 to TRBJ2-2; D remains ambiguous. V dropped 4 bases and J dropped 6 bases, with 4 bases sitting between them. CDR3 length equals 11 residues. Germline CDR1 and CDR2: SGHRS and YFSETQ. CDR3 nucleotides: TGCGCCAGCAGCGTGGCCGGGGAGCTGTTTTTT. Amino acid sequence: CASSVAGELFF.

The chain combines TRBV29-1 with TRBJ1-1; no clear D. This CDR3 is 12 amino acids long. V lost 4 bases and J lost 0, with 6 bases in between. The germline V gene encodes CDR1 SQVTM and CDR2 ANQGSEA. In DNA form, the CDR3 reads TGCAGCGTTGCGAGGGTGAACACTGAAGCTTTCTTT. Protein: CSVARVNTEAFF. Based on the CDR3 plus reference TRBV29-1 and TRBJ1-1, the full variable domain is SAVISQKPSRDICQRGTSLTIQCQVDSQVTMMFWYRQQPGQSLTLIATANQGSEATYESGFVIDKFPISRPNLTFSTLTVSNMSPEDSSIYLCSVARVNTEAFFGQGTRLTVV.

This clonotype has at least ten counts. As DNA, the CDR3 is TGTGCCAGCAGTTCGCTAAGCAATCAGCCCCAGCATTTT. Translation gives CASSSLSNQPQHF. The chain joins TRBV2 to TRBJ1-5, with D unclear. The CDR3 runs 13 residues. Trimming shortened V by 5 bases and J by 1 base, and 6 bases separated the two germline ends. Germline V lookup: CDR1 SNHLY, CDR2 FYNNEI.

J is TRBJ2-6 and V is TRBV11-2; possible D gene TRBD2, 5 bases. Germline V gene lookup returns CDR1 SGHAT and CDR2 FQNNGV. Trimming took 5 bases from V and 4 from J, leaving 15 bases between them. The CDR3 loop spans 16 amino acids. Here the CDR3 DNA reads TGTGCCAGCAGCCCAACCGGGCCGGGAGGGGCCAACGTCCTGACTTTC. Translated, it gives CASSPTGPGGANVLTF.

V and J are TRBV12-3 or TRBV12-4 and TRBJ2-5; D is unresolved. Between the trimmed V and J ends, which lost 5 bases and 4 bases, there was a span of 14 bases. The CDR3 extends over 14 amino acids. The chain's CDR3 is CASSPPGSLETQYF. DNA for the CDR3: TGTGCCAGCAGTCCCCCCGGCAGTTTAGAGACCCAGTACTTC.

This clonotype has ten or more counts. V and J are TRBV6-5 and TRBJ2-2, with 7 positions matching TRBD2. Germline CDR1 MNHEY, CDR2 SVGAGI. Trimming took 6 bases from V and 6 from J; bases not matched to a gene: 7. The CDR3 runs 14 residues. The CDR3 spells CASRDRGRAGELFF. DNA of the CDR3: TGTGCCAGCAGGGATCGAGGGAGGGCCGGGGAGCTGTTTTTT.

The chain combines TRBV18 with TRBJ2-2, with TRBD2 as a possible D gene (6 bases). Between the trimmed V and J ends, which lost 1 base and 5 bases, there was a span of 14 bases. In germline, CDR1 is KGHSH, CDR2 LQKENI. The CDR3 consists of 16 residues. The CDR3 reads CASSPLSGGETGELFF. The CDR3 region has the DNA TGTGCCAGCTCACCACTTTCCGGGGGTGAAACCGGGGAGCTGTTTTTT.

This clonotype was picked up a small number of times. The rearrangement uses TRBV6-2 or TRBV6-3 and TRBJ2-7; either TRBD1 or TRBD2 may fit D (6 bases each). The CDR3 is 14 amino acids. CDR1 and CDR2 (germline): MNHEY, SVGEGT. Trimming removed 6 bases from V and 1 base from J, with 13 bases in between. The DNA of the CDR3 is TGTGCCAGCAGGATTAGCGGACAGTCCTACGAGCAGTACTTC. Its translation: CASRISGQSYEQYF.

The DNA for the CDR3 is TGTGCCAGCAGCAGGACTAGCGGGAATCACTACAATGAGCAGTTCTTC. Its protein product is CASSRTSGNHYNEQFF. V usage is TRBV5-5 and J usage is TRBJ2-1, with TRBD2 matching over 12 bases. J gave up 3 bases and V 4 bases, and 5 bases lay outside the gene matches. CDR3 size: 16 residues. The V gene's germline CDR1 is SGHKS and CDR2 YYEKEE (reference sequence).

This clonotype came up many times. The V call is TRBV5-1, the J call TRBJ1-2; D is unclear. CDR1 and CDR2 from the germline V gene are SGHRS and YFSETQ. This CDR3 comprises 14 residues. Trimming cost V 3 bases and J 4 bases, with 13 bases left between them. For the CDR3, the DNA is TGCGCCAGCAGCTCGGAGATCCGGTTCTATGGCTACACCTTC. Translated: CASSSEIRFYGYTF.

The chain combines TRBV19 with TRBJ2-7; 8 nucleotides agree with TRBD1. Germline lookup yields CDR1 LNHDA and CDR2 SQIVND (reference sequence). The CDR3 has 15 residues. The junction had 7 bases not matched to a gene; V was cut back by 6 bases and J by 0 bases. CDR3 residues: CASSRTGFSSYEQYF. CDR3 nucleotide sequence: TGTGCCAGTAGCCGGACAGGGTTTAGCTCCTACGAGCAGTACTTC.

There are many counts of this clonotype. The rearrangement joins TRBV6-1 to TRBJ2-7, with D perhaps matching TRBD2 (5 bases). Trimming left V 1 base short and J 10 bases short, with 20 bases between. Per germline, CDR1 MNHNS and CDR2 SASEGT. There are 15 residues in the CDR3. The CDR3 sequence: CASSEEYRRDTVQYF. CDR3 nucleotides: TGTGCCAGCAGTGAAGAATACAGACGGGATACCGTTCAGTACTTC.

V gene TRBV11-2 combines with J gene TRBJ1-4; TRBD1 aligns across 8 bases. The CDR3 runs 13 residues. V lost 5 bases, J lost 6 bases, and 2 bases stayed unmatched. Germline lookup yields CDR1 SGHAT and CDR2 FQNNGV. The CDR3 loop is CASSTDRDEKLFF. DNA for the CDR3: TGTGCCAGCAGCACGGACAGGGATGAAAAACTGTTTTTT.

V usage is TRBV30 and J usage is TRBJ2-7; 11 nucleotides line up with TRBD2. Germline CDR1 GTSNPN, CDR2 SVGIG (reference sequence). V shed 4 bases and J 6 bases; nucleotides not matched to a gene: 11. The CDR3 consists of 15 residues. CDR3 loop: CAWTLPGLAGGEQYF. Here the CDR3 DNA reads TGTGCCTGGACCCTCCCTGGGCTAGCGGGAGGCGAGCAGTACTTC.

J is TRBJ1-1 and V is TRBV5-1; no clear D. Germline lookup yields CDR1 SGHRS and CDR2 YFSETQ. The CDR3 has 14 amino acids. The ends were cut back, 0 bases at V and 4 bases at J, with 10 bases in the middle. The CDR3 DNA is TGCGCCAGCAGCTTGGATGGTAGGGCCACTGAAGCTTTCTTT. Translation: CASSLDGRATEAFF.

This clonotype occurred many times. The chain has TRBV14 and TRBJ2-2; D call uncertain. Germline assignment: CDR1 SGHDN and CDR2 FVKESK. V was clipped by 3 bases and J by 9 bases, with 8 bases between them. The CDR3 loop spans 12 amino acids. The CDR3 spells CASSQWQWELFF. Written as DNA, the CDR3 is TGTGCCAGCAGCCAGTGGCAATGGGAGCTGTTTTTT.

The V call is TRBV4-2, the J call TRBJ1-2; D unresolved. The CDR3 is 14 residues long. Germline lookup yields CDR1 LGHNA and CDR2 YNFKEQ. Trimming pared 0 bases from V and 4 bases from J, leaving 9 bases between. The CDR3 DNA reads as TGTGCCAGCAGCCAAGATTACGGCACCTATGGCTACACCTTC. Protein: CASSQDYGTYGYTF.

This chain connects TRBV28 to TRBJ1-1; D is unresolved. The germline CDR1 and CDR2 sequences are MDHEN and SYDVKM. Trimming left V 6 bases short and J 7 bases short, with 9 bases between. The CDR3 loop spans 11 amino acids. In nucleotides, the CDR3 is TGTGCCAGCAGCGACCCTTTTGAAGCTTTCTTT. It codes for CASSDPFEAFF.

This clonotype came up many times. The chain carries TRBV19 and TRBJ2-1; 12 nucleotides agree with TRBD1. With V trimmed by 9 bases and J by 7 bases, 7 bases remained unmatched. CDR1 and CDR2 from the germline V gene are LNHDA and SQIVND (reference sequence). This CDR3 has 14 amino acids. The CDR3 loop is CASAGTGGRNEQFF. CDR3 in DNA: TGTGCCAGCGCCGGGACAGGGGGCAGGAATGAGCAGTTCTTC.

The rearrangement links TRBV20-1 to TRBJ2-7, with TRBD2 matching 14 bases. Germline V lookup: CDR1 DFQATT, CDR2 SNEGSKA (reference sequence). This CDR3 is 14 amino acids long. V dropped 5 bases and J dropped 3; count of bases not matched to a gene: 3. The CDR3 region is CSAGGLAGVYEQYF. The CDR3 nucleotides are TGCAGTGCTGGGGGACTAGCGGGAGTCTACGAGCAGTACTTC.

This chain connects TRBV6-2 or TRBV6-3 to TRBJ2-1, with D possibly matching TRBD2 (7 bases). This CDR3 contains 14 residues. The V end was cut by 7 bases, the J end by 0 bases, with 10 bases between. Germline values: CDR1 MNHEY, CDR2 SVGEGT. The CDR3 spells CASKRDNSYNEQFF. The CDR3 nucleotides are TGTGCCAGCAAGCGGGACAACTCCTACAATGAGCAGTTCTTC.

The CDR3: CASSPGRGYTEAFF. The CDR3 nucleotides are TGTGCCAGCTCACCGGGCAGGGGGTACACTGAAGCTTTCTTT. This chain joins TRBV18 and TRBJ1-1; 7 bases are shared with TRBD1. Trimming at V came to 3 bases and at J to 3 bases, leaving 4 bases not matched to a gene. Germline V CDR1 and CDR2: KGHSH, LQKENI. The CDR3 sequence is 14 residues long.

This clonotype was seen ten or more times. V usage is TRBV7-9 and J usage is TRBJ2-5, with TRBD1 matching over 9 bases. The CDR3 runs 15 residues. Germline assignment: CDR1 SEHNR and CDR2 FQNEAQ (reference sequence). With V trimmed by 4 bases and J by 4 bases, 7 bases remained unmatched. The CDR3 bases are TGTGCCAGCAGCTCCTCCGGGACAGGGTTAGAGACCCAGTACTTC. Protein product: CASSSSGTGLETQYF.

The CDR3 bases are TGTGCCAGCTCTGCCCTACAGGGGGAGATGAACACTGAAGCTTTCTTT. Amino acid sequence: CASSALQGEMNTEAFF. The chain is built from TRBV18 and TRBJ1-1; TRBD1 matches at 8 bases. This CDR3 contains 16 residues. Germline CDR1 and CDR2: KGHSH and LQKENI. Trimming took 6 bases from V and 0 from J; bases not matched to a gene: 9.

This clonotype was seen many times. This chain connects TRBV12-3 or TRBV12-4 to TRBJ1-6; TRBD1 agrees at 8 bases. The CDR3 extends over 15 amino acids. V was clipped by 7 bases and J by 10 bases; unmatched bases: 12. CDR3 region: CASNFQGAVGSPLHF. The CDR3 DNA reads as TGTGCCAGCAATTTTCAGGGGGCTGTCGGGTCACCCCTCCACTTT.